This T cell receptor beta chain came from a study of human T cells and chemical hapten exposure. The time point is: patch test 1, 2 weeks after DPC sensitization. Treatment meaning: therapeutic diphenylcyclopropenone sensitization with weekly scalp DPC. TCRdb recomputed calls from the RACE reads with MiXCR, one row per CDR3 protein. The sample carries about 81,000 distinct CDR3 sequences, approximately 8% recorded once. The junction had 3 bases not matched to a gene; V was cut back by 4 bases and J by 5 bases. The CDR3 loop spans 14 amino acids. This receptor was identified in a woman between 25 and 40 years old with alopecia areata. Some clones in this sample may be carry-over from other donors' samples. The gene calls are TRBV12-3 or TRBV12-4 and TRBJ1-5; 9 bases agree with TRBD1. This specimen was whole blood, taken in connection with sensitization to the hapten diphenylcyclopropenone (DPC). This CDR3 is CASSSQGAHQPQHF. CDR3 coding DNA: TGTGCCAGCAGTTCACAGGGGGCTCATCAGCCCCAGCATTTT.